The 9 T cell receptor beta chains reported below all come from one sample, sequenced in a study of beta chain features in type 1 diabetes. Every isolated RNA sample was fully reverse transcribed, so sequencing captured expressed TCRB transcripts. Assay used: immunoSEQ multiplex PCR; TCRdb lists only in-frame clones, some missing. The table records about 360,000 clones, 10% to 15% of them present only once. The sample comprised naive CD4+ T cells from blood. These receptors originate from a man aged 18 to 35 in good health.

The CDR3 coding sequence is TGTGCCAGCAGCTCGCCCCTTGGACTAGTGGCCGGGGAGCTGTTTTTT. Residues: CASSSPLGLVAGELFF. This chain connects TRBV7-2 to TRBJ2-2, with 7 nucleotides matching TRBD2. The CDR3 totals 16 residues. The V gene end was trimmed by 4 bases and the J gene end by 6 bases; junction bases not matched to a gene: 11. Germline CDR1 is SGHTA and CDR2 is FQGNSA.

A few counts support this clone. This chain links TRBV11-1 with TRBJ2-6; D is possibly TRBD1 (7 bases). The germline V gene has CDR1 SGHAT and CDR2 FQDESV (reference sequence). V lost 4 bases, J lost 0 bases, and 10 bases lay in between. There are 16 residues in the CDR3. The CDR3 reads CASSWGDSSGANVLTF. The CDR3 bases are TGTGCCAGCAGCTGGGGGGACAGCTCTGGGGCCAACGTCCTGACTTTC.

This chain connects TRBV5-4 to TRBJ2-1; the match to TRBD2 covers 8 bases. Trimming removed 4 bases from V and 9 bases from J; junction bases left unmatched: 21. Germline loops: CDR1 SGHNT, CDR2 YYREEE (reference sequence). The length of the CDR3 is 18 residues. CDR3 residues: CASSPGLYAGGFWSEQFF. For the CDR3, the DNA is TGTGCCAGCAGCCCAGGATTGTACGCGGGAGGATTTTGGAGTGAGCAGTTCTTC. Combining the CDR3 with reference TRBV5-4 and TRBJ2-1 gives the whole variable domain ETGVTQSPTHLIKTRGQQVTLRCSSQSGHNTVSWYQQALGQGPQFIFQYYREEENGRGNFPPRFSGLQFPNYSSELNVNALELDDSALYLCASSPGLYAGGFWSEQFFGPGTRLTVL.

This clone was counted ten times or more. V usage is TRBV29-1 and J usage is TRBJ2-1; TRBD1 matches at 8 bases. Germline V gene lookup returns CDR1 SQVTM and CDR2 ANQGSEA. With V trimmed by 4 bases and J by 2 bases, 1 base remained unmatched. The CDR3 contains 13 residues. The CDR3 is CSVGTGTYNEQFF. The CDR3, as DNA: TGCAGCGTTGGGACAGGGACCTACAATGAGCAGTTCTTC.

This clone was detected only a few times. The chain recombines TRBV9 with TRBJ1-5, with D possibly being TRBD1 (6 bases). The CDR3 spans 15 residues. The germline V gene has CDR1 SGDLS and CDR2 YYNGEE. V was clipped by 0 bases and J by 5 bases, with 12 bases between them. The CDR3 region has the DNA TGTGCCAGCAGCGTAGCGGGGGGCACAGATCAGCCCCAGCATTTT. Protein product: CASSVAGGTDQPQHF. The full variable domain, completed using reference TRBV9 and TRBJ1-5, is DSGVTQTPKHLITATGQRVTLRCSPRSGDLSVYWYQQSLDQGLQFLIQYYNGEERAKGNILERFSAQQFPDLHSELNLSSLELGDSALYFCASSVAGGTDQPQHFGDGTRLSIL.

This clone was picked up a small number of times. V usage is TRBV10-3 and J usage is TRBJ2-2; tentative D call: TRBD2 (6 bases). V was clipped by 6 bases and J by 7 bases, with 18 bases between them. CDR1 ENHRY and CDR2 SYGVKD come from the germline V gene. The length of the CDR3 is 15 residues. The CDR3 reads CAISRVREEGGELFF. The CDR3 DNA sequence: TGTGCCATCAGCCGCGTGAGGGAGGAAGGCGGGGAGCTGTTTTTT.

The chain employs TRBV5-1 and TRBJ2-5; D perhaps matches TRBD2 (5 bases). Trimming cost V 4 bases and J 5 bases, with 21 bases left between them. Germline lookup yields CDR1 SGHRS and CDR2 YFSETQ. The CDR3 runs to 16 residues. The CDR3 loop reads CASSPPTNSVRETQYF. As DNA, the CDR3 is TGCGCCAGCAGCCCACCGACTAACAGCGTGAGGGAGACCCAGTACTTC.

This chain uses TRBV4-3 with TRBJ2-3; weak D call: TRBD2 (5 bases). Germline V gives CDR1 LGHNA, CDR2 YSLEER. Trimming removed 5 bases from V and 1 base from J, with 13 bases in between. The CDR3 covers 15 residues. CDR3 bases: TGCGCCAGCAGCATGCGGCTAGCTGGCACAGATACGCAGTATTTT. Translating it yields CASSMRLAGTDTQYF.

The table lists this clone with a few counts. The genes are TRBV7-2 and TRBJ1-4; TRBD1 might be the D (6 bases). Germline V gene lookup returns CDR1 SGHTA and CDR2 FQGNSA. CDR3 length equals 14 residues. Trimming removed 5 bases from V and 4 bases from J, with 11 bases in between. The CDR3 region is CASSVRGGNEKLFF. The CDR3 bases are TGTGCCAGCAGCGTTAGGGGGGGTAATGAAAAACTGTTTTTT.